Only a few counts were recorded for the clone carrying this TCR beta chain. Its antigen is still unknown. The data belong to a study of T cell repertoires in aging, cancer and after chemotherapy. Study-level information: Healthy donor repertoires were recorded over several months to years and showed clear clonal overlap.

The template was genomic DNA from peripheral blood, not RNA. Study-level points and caveats: No conclusions about immunological memory after chemotherapy can be drawn from the repertoire data. Median generation probability rose over the chemotherapy interval in each cancer cohort, suggesting rebound thymic output.

The CDR3 is made up of 15 amino acids. Looked up from germline, CDR1 is LGHNA and CDR2 is YSLEER. V was shortened by 2 bases and J by 8 bases, with 15 bases between the two germline ends. Rearranged V-D-J TRB sequences were amplified with a mixed TRB-A/B primer pool. TCRdb called the multiplex PCR reads again in MiXCR, with one record for every CDR3 protein. The repertoire holds several thousand distinct CDR3 sequences, with around 40% as singletons. The rearrangement joins TRBV4-3 to TRBJ1-4; TRBD1 is a possible D gene (5 bases). The clonotype originates from a human donor in good health. The sample taken for sequencing was blood. CDR3 in DNA: TGCGCCAGCAGCCAAAGGGACGGGTCGGGCGAAAAACTGTTTTTT. Translation gives CASSQRDGSGEKLFF.